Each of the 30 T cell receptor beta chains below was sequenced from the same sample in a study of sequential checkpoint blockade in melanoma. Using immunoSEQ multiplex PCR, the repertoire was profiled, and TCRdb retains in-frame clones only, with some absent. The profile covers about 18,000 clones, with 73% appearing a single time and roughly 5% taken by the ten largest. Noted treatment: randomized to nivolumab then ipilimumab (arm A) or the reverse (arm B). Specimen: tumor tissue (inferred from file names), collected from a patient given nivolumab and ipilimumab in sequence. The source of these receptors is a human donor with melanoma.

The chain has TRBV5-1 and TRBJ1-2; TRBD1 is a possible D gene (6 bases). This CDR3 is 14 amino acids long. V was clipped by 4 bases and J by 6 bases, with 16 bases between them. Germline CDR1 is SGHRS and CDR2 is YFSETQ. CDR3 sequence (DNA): TGCGCCAGCAGCCCCTGGCTGGCAGGGGATGGCTACACCTTC. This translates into CASSPWLAGDGYTF.

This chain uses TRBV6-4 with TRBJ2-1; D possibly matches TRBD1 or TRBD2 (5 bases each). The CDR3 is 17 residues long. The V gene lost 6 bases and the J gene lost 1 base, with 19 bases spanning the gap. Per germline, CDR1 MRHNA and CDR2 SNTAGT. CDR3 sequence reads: CASSPDQRGSSYNEQFF. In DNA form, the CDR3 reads TGTGCCAGCAGCCCCGATCAGAGGGGTAGTTCCTACAATGAGCAGTTCTTC.

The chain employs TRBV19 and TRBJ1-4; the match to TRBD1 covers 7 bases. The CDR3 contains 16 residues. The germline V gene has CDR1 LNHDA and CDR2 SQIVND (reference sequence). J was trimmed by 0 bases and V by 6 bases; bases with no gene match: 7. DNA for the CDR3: TGTGCCAGTAGCAGAGGACAGGCCGCAACTAATGAAAAACTGTTTTTT. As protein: CASSRGQAATNEKLFF. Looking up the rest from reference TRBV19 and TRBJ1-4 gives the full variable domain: DGGITQSPKYLFRKEGQNVTLSCEQNLNHDAMYWYRQDPGQGLRLIYYSQIVNDFQKGDIAEGYSVSREKKESFPLTVTSAQKNPTAFYLCASSRGQAATNEKLFFGSGTQLSVL.

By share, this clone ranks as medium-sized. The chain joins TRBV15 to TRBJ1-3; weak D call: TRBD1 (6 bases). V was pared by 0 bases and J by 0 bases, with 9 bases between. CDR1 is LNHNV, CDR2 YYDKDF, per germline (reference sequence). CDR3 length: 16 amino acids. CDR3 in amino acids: CATSRESGDSGNTIYF. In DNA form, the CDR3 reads TGTGCCACCAGCAGAGAATCAGGGGACTCTGGAAACACCATATATTTT.

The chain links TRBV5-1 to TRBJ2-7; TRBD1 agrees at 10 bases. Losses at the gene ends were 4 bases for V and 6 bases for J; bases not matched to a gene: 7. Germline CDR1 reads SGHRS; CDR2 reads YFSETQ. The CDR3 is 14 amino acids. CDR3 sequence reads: CASSEGTGVIEQYF. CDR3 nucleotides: TGCGCCAGCAGCGAAGGGACAGGGGTTATCGAGCAGTACTTC.

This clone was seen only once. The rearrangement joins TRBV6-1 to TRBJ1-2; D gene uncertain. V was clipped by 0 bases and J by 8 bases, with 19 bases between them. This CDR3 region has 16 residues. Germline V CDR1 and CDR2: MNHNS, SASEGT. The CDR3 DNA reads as TGTGCCAGCAGTGAAGCGCTTATGAACAGTGGCAGAGGCTACACCTTC. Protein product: CASSEALMNSGRGYTF.

The CDR3: CASSEALIAGGVTDTQYF. The CDR3 bases are TGTGCCAGCAGTGAAGCGTTAATAGCGGGGGGAGTCACAGATACGCAGTATTTT. The chain employs TRBV6-1 and TRBJ2-3; 10 bases agree with TRBD2. The CDR3 runs to 18 residues. Germline CDR1 reads MNHNS; CDR2 reads SASEGT. J gave up 2 bases and V 0 bases, and 8 bases lay outside the gene matches.

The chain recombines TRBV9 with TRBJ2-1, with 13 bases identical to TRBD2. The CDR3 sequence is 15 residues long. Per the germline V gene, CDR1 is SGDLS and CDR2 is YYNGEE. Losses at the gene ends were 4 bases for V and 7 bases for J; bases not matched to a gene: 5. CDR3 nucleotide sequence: TGTGCCAGCAGCCCCGGGACTAGCGGGGTAAATGAGCAGTTCTTC. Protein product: CASSPGTSGVNEQFF.

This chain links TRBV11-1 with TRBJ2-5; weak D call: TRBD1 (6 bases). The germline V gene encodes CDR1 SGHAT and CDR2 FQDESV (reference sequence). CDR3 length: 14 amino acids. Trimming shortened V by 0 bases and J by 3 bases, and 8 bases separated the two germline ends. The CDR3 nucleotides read TGTGCCAGCAGCTTAGCGTGGACAGAAGAGACCCAGTACTTC. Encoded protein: CASSLAWTEETQYF.

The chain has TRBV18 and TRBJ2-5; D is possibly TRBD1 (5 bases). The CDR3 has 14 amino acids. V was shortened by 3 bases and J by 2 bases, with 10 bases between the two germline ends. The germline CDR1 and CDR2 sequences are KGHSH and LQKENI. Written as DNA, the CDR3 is TGTGCCAGCTCACCCCAGACAGAGCAAGAGACCCAGTACTTC. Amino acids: CASSPQTEQETQYF.

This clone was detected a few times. This CDR3 is CASSYSTATNEQFF. The CDR3 region has the DNA TGTGCCAGCAGCTATTCGACAGCCACCAATGAGCAGTTCTTC. This chain joins TRBV11-3 and TRBJ2-1; D might be TRBD1 (5 bases). The CDR3 has 14 amino acids. The germline CDR1 and CDR2 sequences are SGHNT and YENEEA. The V end was cut by 4 bases, the J end by 6 bases, with 13 bases between.

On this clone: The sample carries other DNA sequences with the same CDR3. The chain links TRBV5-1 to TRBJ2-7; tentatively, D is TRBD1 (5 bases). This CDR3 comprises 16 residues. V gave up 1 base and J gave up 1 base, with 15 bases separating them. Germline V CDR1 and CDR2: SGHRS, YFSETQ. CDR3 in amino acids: CASSLLGQGSSYEQYF. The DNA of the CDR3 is TGCGCCAGCAGCTTGTTAGGCCAGGGTTCATCCTACGAGCAGTACTTC.

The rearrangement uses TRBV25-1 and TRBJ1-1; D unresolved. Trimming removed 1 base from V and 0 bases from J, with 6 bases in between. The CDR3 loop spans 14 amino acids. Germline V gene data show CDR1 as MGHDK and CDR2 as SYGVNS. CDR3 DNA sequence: TGTGCCAGCAGTGAATCTGGTTTGAACACTGAAGCTTTCTTT. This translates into CASSESGLNTEAFF.

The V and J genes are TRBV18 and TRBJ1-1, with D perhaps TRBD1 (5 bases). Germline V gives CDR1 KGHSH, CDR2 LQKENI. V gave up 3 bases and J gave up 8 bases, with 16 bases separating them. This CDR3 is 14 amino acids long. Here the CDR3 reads CASSPSLGGSEAFF. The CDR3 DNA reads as TGTGCCAGCTCACCTTCCCTGGGGGGGTCCGAAGCTTTCTTT.

CDR3 sequence reads: CASSITGDQETQYF. Here the CDR3 DNA reads TGTGCCAGTAGTATTACAGGCGACCAAGAGACCCAGTACTTC. This chain connects TRBV19 to TRBJ2-5; D possibly corresponds to TRBD1 (5 bases). Per the germline V gene, CDR1 is LNHDA and CDR2 is SQIVND (reference sequence). The CDR3 totals 14 residues. The V end lost 3 bases, the J end lost 0 bases, and 8 bases lay between the germline ends.

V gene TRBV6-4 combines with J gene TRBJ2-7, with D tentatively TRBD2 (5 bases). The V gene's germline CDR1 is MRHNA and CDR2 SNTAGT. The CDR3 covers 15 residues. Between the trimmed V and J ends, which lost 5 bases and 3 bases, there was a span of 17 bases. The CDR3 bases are TGTGCCAGCAGTTATTTTTCCTCCGGGGACTACGAGCAGTACTTC. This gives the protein CASSYFSSGDYEQYF.

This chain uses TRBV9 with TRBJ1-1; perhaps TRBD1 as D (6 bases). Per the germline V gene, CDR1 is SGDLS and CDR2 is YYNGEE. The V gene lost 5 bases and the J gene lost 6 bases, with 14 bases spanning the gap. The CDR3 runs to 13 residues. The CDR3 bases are TGTGCCAGCAGTGAAATCAGGACAGCTGAAGCTTTCTTT. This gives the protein CASSEIRTAEAFF.

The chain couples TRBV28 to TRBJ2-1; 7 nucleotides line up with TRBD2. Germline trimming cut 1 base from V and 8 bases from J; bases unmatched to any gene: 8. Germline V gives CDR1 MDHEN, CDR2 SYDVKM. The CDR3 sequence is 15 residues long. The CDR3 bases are TGTGCCAGCAGTTTATTTGACCACCGGGGGGATGAGCAGTTCTTC. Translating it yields CASSLFDHRGDEQFF.

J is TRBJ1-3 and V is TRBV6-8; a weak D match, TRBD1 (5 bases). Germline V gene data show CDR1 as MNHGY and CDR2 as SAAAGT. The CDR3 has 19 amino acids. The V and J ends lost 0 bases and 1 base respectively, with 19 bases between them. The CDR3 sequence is CASSYSLPGKHSSGNTIYF. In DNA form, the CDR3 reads TGTGCCAGCAGTTACTCTCTTCCAGGGAAACACTCATCTGGAAACACCATATATTTT.

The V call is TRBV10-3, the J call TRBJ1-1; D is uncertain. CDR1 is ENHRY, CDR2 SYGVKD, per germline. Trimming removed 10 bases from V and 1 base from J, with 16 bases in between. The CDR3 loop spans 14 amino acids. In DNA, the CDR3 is TGTGCCAGCGGACGCACCCACAAGAACACTGAAGCTTTCTTT. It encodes CASGRTHKNTEAFF.

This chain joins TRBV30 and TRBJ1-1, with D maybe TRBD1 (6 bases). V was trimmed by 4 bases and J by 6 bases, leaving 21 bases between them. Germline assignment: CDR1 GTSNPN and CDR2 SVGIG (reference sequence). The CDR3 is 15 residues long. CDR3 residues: CAWKRGGRLWAEAFF. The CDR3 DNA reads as TGTGCCTGGAAAAGGGGGGGTAGGCTTTGGGCTGAAGCTTTCTTT.

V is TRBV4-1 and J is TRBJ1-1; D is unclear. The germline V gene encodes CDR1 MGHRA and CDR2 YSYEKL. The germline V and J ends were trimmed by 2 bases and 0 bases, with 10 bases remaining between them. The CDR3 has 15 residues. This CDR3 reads CASSQTLGLNTEAFF. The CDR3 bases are TGCGCCAGCAGCCAAACCCTAGGCCTGAACACTGAAGCTTTCTTT.

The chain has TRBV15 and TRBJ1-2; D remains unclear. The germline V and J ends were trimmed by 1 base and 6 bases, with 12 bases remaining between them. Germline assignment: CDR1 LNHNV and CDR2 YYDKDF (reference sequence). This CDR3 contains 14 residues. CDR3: CATSRGTADHGYTF. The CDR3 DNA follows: TGTGCCACCAGCAGAGGGACGGCAGACCATGGCTACACCTTC.

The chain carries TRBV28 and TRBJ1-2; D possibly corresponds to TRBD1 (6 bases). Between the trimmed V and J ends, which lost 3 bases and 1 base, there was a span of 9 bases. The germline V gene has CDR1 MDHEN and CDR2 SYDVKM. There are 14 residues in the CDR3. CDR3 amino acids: CASSLAGDNYGYTF. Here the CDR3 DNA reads TGTGCCAGCAGTTTGGCAGGGGATAACTATGGCTACACCTTC.

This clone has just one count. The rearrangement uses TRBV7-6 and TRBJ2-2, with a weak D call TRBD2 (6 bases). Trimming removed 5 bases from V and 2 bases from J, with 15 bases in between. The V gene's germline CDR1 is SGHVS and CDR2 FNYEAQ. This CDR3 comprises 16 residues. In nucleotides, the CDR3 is TGTGCCAGCAGCGTAGTGGGGGGATCAAACACCGGGGAGCTGTTTTTT. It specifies CASSVVGGSNTGELFF.

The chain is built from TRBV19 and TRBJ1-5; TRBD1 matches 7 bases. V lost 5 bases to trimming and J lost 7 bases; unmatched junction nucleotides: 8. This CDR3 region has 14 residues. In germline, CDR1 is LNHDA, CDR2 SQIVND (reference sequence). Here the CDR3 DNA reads TGTGCCAGTAGTGGGTCAGGGGGGCTGCAGCCCCAGCATTTT. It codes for CASSGSGGLQPQHF.

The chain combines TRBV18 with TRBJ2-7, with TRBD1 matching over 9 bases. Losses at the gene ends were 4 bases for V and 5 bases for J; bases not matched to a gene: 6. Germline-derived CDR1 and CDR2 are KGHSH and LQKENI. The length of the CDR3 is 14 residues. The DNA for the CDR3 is TGTGCCAGCTCACTCGGACAGGGGAGGGACGAGCAGTACTTC. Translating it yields CASSLGQGRDEQYF.

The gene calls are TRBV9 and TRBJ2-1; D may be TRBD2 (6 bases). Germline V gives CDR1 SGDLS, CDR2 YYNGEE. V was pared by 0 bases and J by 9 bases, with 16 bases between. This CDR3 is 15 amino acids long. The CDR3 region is CASSVGGGDLGEQFF. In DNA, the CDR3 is TGTGCCAGCAGCGTAGGTGGCGGGGACTTGGGTGAGCAGTTCTTC. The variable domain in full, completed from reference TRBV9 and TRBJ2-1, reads DSGVTQTPKHLITATGQRVTLRCSPRSGDLSVYWYQQSLDQGLQFLIQYYNGEERAKGNILERFSAQQFPDLHSELNLSSLELGDSALYFCASSVGGGDLGEQFFGPGTRLTVL.

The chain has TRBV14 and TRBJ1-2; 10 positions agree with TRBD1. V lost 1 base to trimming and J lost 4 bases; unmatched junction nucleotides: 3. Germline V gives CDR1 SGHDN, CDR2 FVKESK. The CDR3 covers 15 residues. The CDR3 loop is CASSQVGTGAYGYTF. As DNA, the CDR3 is TGTGCCAGCAGCCAAGTGGGGACAGGGGCCTATGGCTACACCTTC.

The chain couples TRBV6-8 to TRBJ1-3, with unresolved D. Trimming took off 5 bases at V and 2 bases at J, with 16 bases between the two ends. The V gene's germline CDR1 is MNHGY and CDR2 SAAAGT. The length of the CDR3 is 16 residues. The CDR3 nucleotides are TGTGCCAGCAGTCCCCAGCCGCGGGTAACTGGAAACACCATATATTTT. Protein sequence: CASSPQPRVTGNTIYF.